Presented here are 20 T cell receptor beta chains from one specimen sequenced in a study of blood T cell repertoires in COVID-19. Data came from immunoSEQ multiplex PCR; TCRdb stores just in-frame clones and leaves some out. The sample has some 110,000 clones, roughly four fifths seen once. Sequenced: peripheral blood. Receptor source: a man between 65 and 79 years old with acute or convalescent COVID-19.

The chain joins TRBV7-9 to TRBJ2-1, with a possible D match to TRBD1 (5 bases). Germline lookup yields CDR1 SEHNR and CDR2 FQNEAQ (reference sequence). The ends were cut back, 2 bases at V and 6 bases at J, with 8 bases in the middle. The CDR3 sequence is 13 residues long. Here the CDR3 reads CASSLRQGNEQFF. CDR3 nucleotide sequence: TGTGCCAGCAGCTTAAGGCAGGGCAATGAGCAGTTCTTC.

The chain carries TRBV5-1 and TRBJ1-4, with TRBD1 identical over 9 bases. This CDR3 has 17 amino acids. Unmatched junction bases numbered 13, after V lost 4 bases and J lost 6 bases. Germline-derived CDR1 and CDR2 are SGHRS and YFSETQ. In nucleotides, the CDR3 is TGCGCCAGCAGCCCGGGACAGGGTGGGGCTAAGGATGAAAAACTGTTTTTT. Its translation is CASSPGQGGAKDEKLFF.

The J gene is TRBJ2-3, the V gene TRBV3-1 (or the pseudogene TRBV3-2); D perhaps matches TRBD2 (7 bases). V was clipped by 1 base and J by 5 bases, with 13 bases between them. The CDR3 length is 15 residues. Germline assignment: CDR1 LGHDT and CDR2 YNNKEL (reference sequence). DNA for the CDR3: TGTGCCAGCAGCCAAGTACGGGGGGCTAAAGATACGCAGTATTTT. It yields the protein CASSQVRGAKDTQYF.

The chain employs TRBV28 and TRBJ2-5, with D possibly being TRBD2 (6 bases). CDR3 length: 12 residues. Trimming removed 8 bases from V and 2 bases from J, with 9 bases in between. From germline, CDR1 is MDHEN and CDR2 SYDVKM. The CDR3 DNA follows: TGTGCCAGCGGGACTTTACAAGAGACCCAGTACTTC. Translating gives CASGTLQETQYF.

This chain joins TRBV19 and TRBJ2-7, with TRBD1 identical over 7 bases. From germline, CDR1 is LNHDA and CDR2 SQIVND (reference sequence). CDR3 size: 13 residues. V dropped 5 bases and J dropped 2; count of bases not matched to a gene: 3. The CDR3 region is CASSSDRPYEQYF. DNA for the CDR3: TGTGCCAGTAGTTCGGACAGGCCCTACGAGCAGTACTTC.

This clone was detected only once. This rearrangement joins TRBV30 to TRBJ2-3, with D maybe TRBD1 (6 bases). This CDR3 has 14 residues. Germline V gene sequence: CDR1 GTSNPN, CDR2 SVGIG (reference sequence). Between the trimmed V and J ends, which lost 1 base and 6 bases, there was a span of 14 bases. CDR3 DNA sequence: TGTGCCTGGAGTGGCGCCAGGGGCGCGGATACGCAGTATTTT. Protein: CAWSGARGADTQYF.

The rearrangement links TRBV7-9 to TRBJ1-6; D perhaps matches TRBD1 (5 bases). V shed 1 base and J shed 7 bases, with 8 bases lying between them. CDR1 is SEHNR and CDR2 is FQNEAQ in the germline V gene (reference sequence). CDR3 length: 14 amino acids. CDR3 sequence reads: CASSLVRENSPLHF. CDR3 coding DNA: TGTGCCAGCAGCTTAGTCAGGGAAAATTCACCCCTCCACTTT.

This clone was counted once. The V gene is TRBV29-1, the J gene TRBJ2-1, with D possibly being TRBD1 (5 bases). Deletions cut 3 bases from V and 0 bases from J, with 9 bases between. Germline loops: CDR1 SQVTM, CDR2 ANQGSEA. The CDR3 spans 14 residues. The CDR3: CSVDQGSSYNEQFF. The CDR3 DNA reads TGCAGCGTTGACCAGGGAAGCTCCTACAATGAGCAGTTCTTC.

This clone showed up just a few times. V and J are TRBV19 and TRBJ1-5, with 9 bases that match TRBD1. CDR3 size: 15 residues. Trimming at V came to 7 bases and at J to 4 bases, leaving 8 bases not matched to a gene. From germline, CDR1 is LNHDA and CDR2 SQIVND (reference sequence). The CDR3 reads CASTEGQGLNQPQHF. CDR3 in DNA: TGTGCCAGTACGGAGGGACAGGGATTAAATCAGCCCCAGCATTTT.

J is TRBJ1-2 and V is TRBV6-5; the match to TRBD1 covers 10 bases. V was clipped by 6 bases and J by 2 bases; unmatched bases: 6. This CDR3 contains 15 residues. Germline CDR1 MNHEY, CDR2 SVGAGI. The CDR3 reads CASSLGQGGNYGYTF. The CDR3, as DNA: TGTGCCAGCAGCCTAGGACAGGGGGGCAACTATGGCTACACCTTC.

The chain has TRBV20-1 and TRBJ1-2; no reliable D call. The V gene lost 7 bases and the J gene lost 4 bases, with 10 bases spanning the gap. CDR1 DFQATT and CDR2 SNEGSKA come from the germline V gene (reference sequence). The CDR3 consists of 11 residues. CDR3 coding DNA: TGCAGTGTGAAGGGAGCCTATGGCTACACCTTC. Translation gives CSVKGAYGYTF.

The chain carries TRBV9 and TRBJ2-1, with TRBD2 matching over 7 bases. V shed 2 bases, J shed 6 bases, and the junction held 8 bases outside the gene matches. The CDR3 is made up of 15 amino acids. CDR1 and CDR2 from the germline V gene are SGDLS and YYNGEE. CDR3 residues: CASSVSGFRGNEQFF. DNA for the CDR3: TGTGCCAGCAGCGTTAGCGGGTTCCGGGGCAATGAGCAGTTCTTC.

The CDR3 DNA reads as TGTGCCAGCAGCCTCGACGGTACCCTACCGGGGGAGCAGTACTTC. This gives the protein CASSLDGTLPGEQYF. The rearrangement joins TRBV7-9 to TRBJ2-7; weak D call: TRBD2 (5 bases). CDR1 SEHNR and CDR2 FQNEAQ come from the germline V gene (reference sequence). Trimming pared 5 bases from V and 7 bases from J, leaving 21 bases between. This CDR3 comprises 15 residues.

This chain uses TRBV19 with TRBJ1-3; D perhaps matches TRBD1 (5 bases). This CDR3 region has 15 residues. V was pared by 9 bases and J by 0 bases, with 15 bases between. Looked up from germline, CDR1 is LNHDA and CDR2 is SQIVND (reference sequence). In nucleotides, the CDR3 is TGTGCCAGCCGGTGGGGCGGAGACTCTGGAAACACCATATATTTT. Translated, it gives CASRWGGDSGNTIYF.

This chain links TRBV28 with TRBJ1-3, with D maybe TRBD1 (6 bases). Germline V gene lookup returns CDR1 MDHEN and CDR2 SYDVKM. CDR3 length: 15 amino acids. Trimming pared 4 bases from V and 0 bases from J, leaving 10 bases between. The CDR3 bases are TGTGCCAGCAGTTCGACAGGCAACTCTGGAAACACCATATATTTT. Amino acids: CASSSTGNSGNTIYF.

The chain uses TRBV10-1 and TRBJ1-6; D may be TRBD1 (6 bases). Trimming removed 2 bases at V and 3 bases at J, with 11 bases between. Germline CDR1 is WNHNN and CDR2 is SYGVQD (reference sequence). This CDR3 is built from 16 residues. This chain's CDR3 is CASSETQGIYNSPLHF. The CDR3 region has the DNA TGCGCCAGCAGTGAGACACAGGGAATCTATAATTCACCCCTCCACTTT.

This chain uses TRBV15 with TRBJ1-5; D may be TRBD1 (6 bases). This CDR3 is 15 amino acids long. Germline loops: CDR1 LNHNV, CDR2 YYDKDF (reference sequence). The V gene lost 0 bases and the J gene lost 7 bases, with 13 bases spanning the gap. In DNA, the CDR3 is TGTGCCACCAGCAGAGAGGGGGCAGGTTCCCAGCCCCAGCATTTT. Its protein product is CATSREGAGSQPQHF.

The V call is TRBV2, the J call TRBJ1-1; possibly TRBD1 for D (5 bases). The V gene lost 8 bases and the J gene lost 0 bases, with 13 bases spanning the gap. Germline V gene sequence: CDR1 SNHLY, CDR2 FYNNEI. CDR3 length: 14 amino acids. The CDR3 DNA follows: TGTGCCAGCGCCTCCACAGGTTTGAACACTGAAGCTTTCTTT. It yields the protein CASASTGLNTEAFF.

The gene calls are TRBV14 and TRBJ2-7; 7 bases match TRBD2. Germline-derived CDR1 and CDR2 are SGHDN and FVKESK. The CDR3 is 14 residues long. Losses at the gene ends were 3 bases for V and 4 bases for J; bases not matched to a gene: 6. CDR3 sequence (DNA): TGTGCCAGCAGCCACTCGGGGGGTTCGTACGAGCAGTACTTC. It codes for CASSHSGGSYEQYF.

The genes are TRBV9 and TRBJ2-7, with D maybe TRBD1 (6 bases). Germline CDR1 and CDR2: SGDLS and YYNGEE. V lost 2 bases and J lost 4, with 10 bases in between. The CDR3 has 13 residues. CDR3 protein: CASSVAQGYEQYF. DNA for the CDR3: TGTGCCAGCAGCGTCGCACAGGGTTACGAGCAGTACTTC. Combining the CDR3 with reference TRBV9 and TRBJ2-7 gives the whole variable domain DSGVTQTPKHLITATGQRVTLRCSPRSGDLSVYWYQQSLDQGLQFLIQYYNGEERAKGNILERFSAQQFPDLHSELNLSSLELGDSALYFCASSVAQGYEQYFGPGTRLTVT.